These 4 T cell receptor beta chains share one sample of origin, sequenced in a study of blood T cell repertoires in COVID-19. Repertoires were generated with immunoSEQ multiplex PCR, while TCRdb's copy carries only in-frame clones and drops some. The sample has about 150,000 clones, roughly 80% seen once; the top ten hold 6%. Sequenced input: PBMCs or T cells enriched from blood (not recorded which). The receptors here all came from a woman between 50 and 59 years old who had recovered from COVID-19.

This clone was detected a few times. This chain links TRBV5-5 with TRBJ1-3; 9 bases align to TRBD1. The CDR3 totals 15 residues. The V gene's germline CDR1 is SGHKS and CDR2 YYEKEE (reference sequence). V lost 5 bases and J lost 4; bases outside the gene matches: 7. The CDR3 sequence is CASSRDRGSGNTIYF. DNA of the CDR3: TGTGCCAGCAGTCGCGACAGGGGGTCAGGAAACACCATATATTTT.

The gene calls are TRBV29-1 and TRBJ1-2, with a weak D call TRBD1 (6 bases). CDR1 and CDR2 (germline): SQVTM, ANQGSEA. Deletions cut 3 bases from V and 3 bases from J, with 14 bases between. CDR3 length: 14 residues. The CDR3 sequence is CSVEEQGEDYGYTF. The DNA for the CDR3 is TGCAGCGTTGAGGAACAGGGAGAGGACTATGGCTACACCTTC.

The rearrangement links TRBV11-3 to TRBJ2-1; a weak D match, TRBD1 (6 bases). From germline, CDR1 is SGHNT and CDR2 YENEEA. The CDR3 is made up of 12 amino acids. V lost 5 bases and J lost 5, with 7 bases in between. CDR3 residues: CASSRDNNEQFF. For the CDR3, the DNA is TGTGCCAGCAGCCGGGACAACAATGAGCAGTTCTTC.

The chain employs TRBV19 and TRBJ2-3; no definite D call. Trimming took 3 bases from V and 4 from J, leaving 8 bases between them. The length of the CDR3 is 13 residues. The germline CDR1 and CDR2 sequences are LNHDA and SQIVND (reference sequence). CDR3 nucleotides: TGTGCCAGTAGTATTTCCGGTCCAGATACGCAGTATTTT. Protein sequence: CASSISGPDTQYF.